The clone carrying this TCR beta chain was seen a handful of times. Assay: immunoSEQ multiplex PCR; the TCRdb copy retains only in-frame clones and omits some. The table shows about 17,000 clones, with approximately 80% occurring only once. This record comes from a study of blood T cell repertoires in COVID-19. In the study overall: Donors in the United States, Italy and Spain gave samples during acute or convalescent COVID-19. From T cells, B-cell-depleted T cells, or PBMCs came the material, which was cDNA or gDNA.

The CDR3 is 14 amino acids. Trimming pared 7 bases from V and 8 bases from J, leaving 19 bases between. CDR1 is KGHDR, CDR2 SFDVKD, per germline. The genes are TRBV24-1 and TRBJ1-2; D possibly corresponds to TRBD1 (6 bases). The specimen sequenced was peripheral blood. This clonotype was sampled from a man aged 65 to 79 with COVID-19, enrolled during active disease. The DNA for the CDR3 is TGTGCCACCAGCGCTGATACAGGGTTTGAGGGCTACACCTTC. Translating it yields CATSADTGFEGYTF.